The rows below give T cell receptor beta chains drawn from one sample of a study of beta chain features in type 1 diabetes. Data came from immunoSEQ multiplex PCR; TCRdb stores just in-frame clones and leaves some out. The repertoire has more than 350,000 clones, about an eighth of them found once; the top ten carry more than 0.045%. Material: naive CD4+ T cells from blood. These receptors came from a woman in her late teens or twenties in good health. The CDR3 runs from the conserved cysteine through the conserved F or W. The D gene is left open where the match is weak. Size is stated for part of the rows, as once, few or many counts, or as a class when the clone is expanded.

V gene,D gene,clone size,J gene,CDR3 DNA,CDR3 protein
TRBV2,-,few,TRBJ2-7,TGTGCCAGCAGTCGAGACAGGAGCTCCTACGAGCAGTACTTC,CASSRDRSSYEQYF
TRBV7-6,-,-,TRBJ2-3,TGTGCCAGCAGCTTAATTCTGGGACTGTACACAGATACGCAGTATTTT,CASSLILGLYTDTQYF
TRBV5-4,-,few,TRBJ2-4,TGTGCCAGCAGCTTGGGTCTAGCCAAAAACATTCAGTACTTC,CASSLGLAKNIQYF
TRBV5-1,-,few,TRBJ2-3,TGCGCCAGCAGCTTGGGGGATACAGATACGCAGTATTTT,CASSLGDTDTQYF
TRBV28,-,-,TRBJ2-1,TGTGCCAGCAGTTTTCGCTATGAGCAGTTCTTC,CASSFRYEQFF
TRBV7-2,TRBD2,few,TRBJ2-1,TGTGCCAGCAGCGGGACTAGCGTCTATGAGCAGTTCTTC,CASSGTSVYEQFF
TRBV6-5,-,few,TRBJ2-1,TGTGCCAGCAGTTACTCGTCTGGCCCGGCCTACAATGAGCAGTTCTTC,CASSYSSGPAYNEQFF
TRBV7-9,-,few,TRBJ2-5,TGTGCCAGCAGCTCAACCCGGGCCCAGTACTTC,CASSSTRAQYF
TRBV30,TRBD1,few,TRBJ2-7,TGTGCCTGGAGCGGGGACAGGGGTGCGGCCTACGAGCAGTACTTC,CAWSGDRGAAYEQYF
TRBV9,TRBD2,few,TRBJ2-1,TGTGCCAGCAGCGCCCGCATTAGGACTAGCGGATCCTACAATGAGCAGTTCTTC,CASSARIRTSGSYNEQFF
TRBV29-1,-,few,TRBJ1-4,TGCAGCGTTAGGATCTTTGTGGGGATTAATGAAAAACTGTTTTTT,CSVRIFVGINEKLFF
TRBV15,-,-,TRBJ1-2,TGTGCCACCAGCAGAGCGAGCTATTCGGGAGGCTACACCTTC,CATSRASYSGGYTF
TRBV30,-,-,TRBJ2-5,TGTGCCTTTAGGCTTGGGGGCCCAGAGACCCAGTACTTC,CAFRLGGPETQYF
TRBV20-1,-,-,TRBJ2-7,TGCAGTGCTAGGATGGGCTCCGAGCAGTACTTC,CSARMGSEQYF
TRBV19,-,-,TRBJ2-1,TGTGCCAGCCACCGTGTGGGGGATGAGCAGTTCTTC,CASHRVGDEQFF
TRBV4-3,-,-,TRBJ2-2,TGCGCCAGCAGCCAGGAGCACGGGGAGCTGTTTTTT,CASSQEHGELFF
TRBV2,-,few,TRBJ2-5,TGTGCCAGCAGTGAAACGGTCAGGCAAGAGACCCAGTACTTC,CASSETVRQETQYF
TRBV4-1,-,-,TRBJ2-2,TGCGCCAGCAGGAGGGGAATCACCGGGGAGCTGTTTTTT,CASRRGITGELFF
TRBV7-2,-,-,TRBJ2-5,TGTGCCAGCAGCTTAGGAAGGGGGGAGACCCAGTACTTC,CASSLGRGETQYF
TRBV6-1,-,few,TRBJ2-6,TGTGCCAGTGGGGGTCCTGGGGCCAACGTCCTGACTTTC,CASGGPGANVLTF
TRBV29-1,-,-,TRBJ1-2,TGCAGCCCCATTAGCCCAGGGGATTATGGCTACACCTTC,CSPISPGDYGYTF
TRBV2,TRBD1,-,TRBJ2-5,TGTGCCAGCAGTGGGGACAGGCAACAGACCCAGTACTTC,CASSGDRQQTQYF
TRBV9,-,-,TRBJ2-3,TGTGCCAGCAGTCAAGGGACATGGGGGGATACGCAGTATTTT,CASSQGTWGDTQYF
TRBV25-1,TRBD2,few,TRBJ2-5,TGTGCCAGCATTAGCGGGGGAGAGACCCAGTACTTC,CASISGGETQYF
TRBV14,TRBD2,-,TRBJ2-1,TGTGCCAGCAGCTGGATAGGAACTAGCGGGTACAATGAGCAGTTCTTC,CASSWIGTSGYNEQFF
TRBV6-5,-,few,TRBJ1-2,TGTGCCAGCAGTTACCAAGCTTCAGGGTGGTATGGCTACACCTTC,CASSYQASGWYGYTF
TRBV18,-,few,TRBJ1-5,TGTGCCAGCTCTCCCAACCTAAATCAGCCCCAGCATTTT,CASSPNLNQPQHF
TRBV28,TRBD1,few,TRBJ1-3,TGTGCCAGCAGTTCGCCACAGGGGCCGGTGACGTCTGGAAACACCATATATTTT,CASSSPQGPVTSGNTIYF
TRBV7-8,-,few,TRBJ1-6,TGTGCCAGCAGCCAGCTGCGTAATTCACCCCTCCACTTT,CASSQLRNSPLHF
TRBV4-1,-,few,TRBJ2-7,TGCGCCAGCAGCCAAGTGAGTTTGGGCATCATAGGCTACGAGCAGTACTTC,CASSQVSLGIIGYEQYF
TRBV9,TRBD1,-,TRBJ2-5,TGTGCCAGCAGCCCACAGGGGGCGGGGGAGACCCAGTACTTC,CASSPQGAGETQYF
TRBV5-6,TRBD1,-,TRBJ1-2,TGTGCCAGCAGCCAACGACAGGGCTATGGCTACACCTTC,CASSQRQGYGYTF
TRBV7-3,-,-,TRBJ2-7,TGTGCCAGCAGTTCGGACCGCAAAGGCCGGCAGTACTTC,CASSSDRKGRQYF
TRBV29-1,-,-,TRBJ1-2,TGCAGCGTTGAAGATCGTCGGGCAGGGAAGGGCTACACCTTC,CSVEDRRAGKGYTF
TRBV12-5,TRBD1,-,TRBJ1-4,TGTGCTAGTGGGACACTGGAGGGGGCGGGAGAAAAACTGTTTTTT,CASGTLEGAGEKLFF
TRBV5-1,TRBD2,few,TRBJ2-1,TGCGCCAGCAGCCCCCTGTCCCCGGGACTAGTAAGGAATGAGCAGTTCTTC,CASSPLSPGLVRNEQFF
TRBV29-1,-,-,TRBJ1-2,TGCAGCGTGCACAATACCTATGGCTACACCTTC,CSVHNTYGYTF
TRBV29-1,-,-,TRBJ2-7,TGCAGCGTCCCCCCCAGAAGCGATAGTTACTACGAGCAGTACTTC,CSVPPRSDSYYEQYF
TRBV7-2,-,-,TRBJ2-3,TGTGCCAGCAGCTCGGACCGGAGTCTGGATACGCAGTATTTT,CASSSDRSLDTQYF
TRBV28,-,few,TRBJ2-1,TGTGCCAGCAGCCCGACAGCAACCAATGAGCAGTTCTTC,CASSPTATNEQFF
TRBV6-5,-,few,TRBJ2-1,TGTGCCAGCAGTTACTTTTCGGGCACGTATGAGCAGTTCTTC,CASSYFSGTYEQFF
TRBV5-4,-,-,TRBJ1-2,TGTGCCAGCAGCTTCCCCTCGGGGGGTGGCTACACCTTC,CASSFPSGGGYTF
TRBV29-1,-,few,TRBJ1-1,TGCAGCGTTGACAGGATGATGAACACTGAAGCTTTCTTT,CSVDRMMNTEAFF
TRBV18,-,-,TRBJ1-1,TGTGCCAGCTCACCACTTAAGGGTCTCGCTGAAGCTTTCTTT,CASSPLKGLAEAFF
TRBV7-2,-,few,TRBJ2-1,TGTGCCAGCAGCATAGGGCCCTCCCCTGGGGACAATGAGCAGTTCTTC,CASSIGPSPGDNEQFF
TRBV7-2,-,-,TRBJ2-2,TGTGCCAGCAGCTTAGGGACATACAGGAACACCGGGGAGCTGTTTTTT,CASSLGTYRNTGELFF
TRBV30,-,-,TRBJ2-7,TGTGCCTGGAGCACAGGATCGGGGGGCGCCTCCTACGAGCAGTACTTC,CAWSTGSGGASYEQYF
TRBV28,TRBD2,few,TRBJ2-1,TGTGCCAGCGTAGGACTAGCGGGGGACTCCTACAATGAGCAGTTCTTC,CASVGLAGDSYNEQFF
TRBV9,TRBD2,-,TRBJ2-5,TGTGCCAGCAGCGCTCGACTAGCGATGTACCAAGAGACCCAGTACTTC,CASSARLAMYQETQYF
TRBV14,TRBD1,few,TRBJ1-3,TGTGCCAGCAGCCGACCGGGACAGGGTTTAAACACCATATATTTT,CASSRPGQGLNTIYF
TRBV21-1,-,few,TRBJ1-1,TGTGCCAGCAGCACTGGATCCTCGCTGACTGAAGCTTTCTTT,CASSTGSSLTEAFF
TRBV5-1,-,-,TRBJ2-7,TGCGCCAGCAGCTTGGGTAACAGCCCAGGACTGGCGTACGAGCAGTACTTC,CASSLGNSPGLAYEQYF